This T cell receptor beta chain emerged from a study of cytomegalovirus exposure and HLA in healthy donors. PCR amplification relied on 60 Vbeta primers (plus 13 Jbeta primers). Some clones are missing from TCRdb's copy, which holds only in-frame ones; the method was immunoSEQ multiplex PCR. The sample lists under 200,000 clones, more than 65% seen once, with approximately 2.8% in the top ten. General observations from the study: At a 0.05 false discovery rate, a later analysis found 16,951 TCR beta sequences to be associated with HLA alleles.

This clone has just a few counts. Antigen: not known. The CDR3 length is 18 residues. CDR1 MGHRA and CDR2 YSYEKL come from the germline V gene. Trimming stripped 4 bases from V and 2 bases from J, with 20 bases between. The sequencing input was PBMCs. The chain couples TRBV4-1 to TRBJ1-4; tentatively, D is TRBD1 (6 bases). The TCR sequence derives from a woman between 40 and 55 years old in good health and CMV-seropositive. The CDR3 spells CASSPHPQGRATNEKLFF. DNA of the CDR3: TGCGCCAGCAGCCCCCACCCCCAGGGGAGAGCGACTAATGAAAAACTGTTTTTT.